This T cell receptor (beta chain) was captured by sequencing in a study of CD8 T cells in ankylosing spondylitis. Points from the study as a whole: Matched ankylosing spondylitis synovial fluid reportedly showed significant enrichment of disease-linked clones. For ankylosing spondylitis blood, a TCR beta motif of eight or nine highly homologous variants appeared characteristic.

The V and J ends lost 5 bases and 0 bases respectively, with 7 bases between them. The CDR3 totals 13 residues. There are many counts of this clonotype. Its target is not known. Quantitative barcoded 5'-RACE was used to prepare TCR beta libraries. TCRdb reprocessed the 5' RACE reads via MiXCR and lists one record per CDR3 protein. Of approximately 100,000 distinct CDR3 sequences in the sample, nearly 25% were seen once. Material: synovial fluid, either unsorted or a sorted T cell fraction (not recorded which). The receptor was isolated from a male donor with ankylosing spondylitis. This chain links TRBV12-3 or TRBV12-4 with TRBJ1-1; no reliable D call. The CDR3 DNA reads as TGTGCCAGCAGTCAACTTATGAACACTGAAGCTTTCTTT. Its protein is CASSQLMNTEAFF.